These 12 T cell receptor beta chains were all obtained from the same sample, sequenced in a study of blood T cell repertoires in COVID-19. This table comes from immunoSEQ multiplex PCR, and its TCRdb copy is limited to in-frame clones, with some not included. The table has a few hundred thousand clones, roughly 88% seen once. Sequenced material: peripheral blood. These receptors were taken from a human donor in a cohort sampled during active COVID-19.

This clone was counted once. The chain has TRBV7-2 and TRBJ1-2, with 8 bases matching TRBD1. The germline CDR1 and CDR2 sequences are SGHTA and FQGNSA. The V gene end was trimmed by 4 bases and the J gene end by 7 bases; junction bases not matched to a gene: 14. The CDR3 totals 16 residues. CDR3: CASSSNRGQVVGGYTF. CDR3 nucleotide sequence: TGTGCCAGCAGCTCCAACCGGGGACAGGTTGTAGGTGGCTACACCTTC.

This clone was observed a single time. V and J are TRBV19 and TRBJ2-5, with D tentatively TRBD2 (6 bases). Germline values: CDR1 LNHDA, CDR2 SQIVND (reference sequence). V lost 5 bases and J lost 5, with 15 bases in between. This CDR3 comprises 14 residues. The CDR3 sequence: CASSGRGMLETQYF. In DNA form, the CDR3 reads TGTGCCAGTAGTGGCCGGGGGATGTTGGAGACCCAGTACTTC. The variable domain in full, completed from reference TRBV19 and TRBJ2-5, reads DGGITQSPKYLFRKEGQNVTLSCEQNLNHDAMYWYRQDPGQGLRLIYYSQIVNDFQKGDIAEGYSVSREKKESFPLTVTSAQKNPTAFYLCASSGRGMLETQYFGPGTRLLVL.

The chain combines TRBV19 with TRBJ2-5; D not certain. The CDR3 is 11 amino acids. V gave up 7 bases and J gave up 4 bases, with 7 bases separating them. Germline-derived CDR1 and CDR2 are LNHDA and SQIVND (reference sequence). The CDR3 region has the DNA TGTGCCAGTACCTTCGGAGAGACCCAGTACTTC. Protein sequence: CASTFGETQYF. Full variable domain (remainder filled in from reference TRBV19 and TRBJ2-5): DGGITQSPKYLFRKEGQNVTLSCEQNLNHDAMYWYRQDPGQGLRLIYYSQIVNDFQKGDIAEGYSVSREKKESFPLTVTSAQKNPTAFYLCASTFGETQYFGPGTRLLVL.

The chain couples TRBV7-9 to TRBJ2-5; 9 bases are a match to TRBD2. Germline CDR1 SEHNR, CDR2 FQNEAQ (reference sequence). V lost 1 base and J lost 1; bases outside the gene matches: 4. The length of the CDR3 is 16 residues. CDR3 DNA sequence: TGTGCCAGCAGCTTAGTACTAGCGGGCCTCCAAGAGACCCAGTACTTC. As protein: CASSLVLAGLQETQYF.

J is TRBJ1-2 and V is TRBV2; D ambiguous. Germline values: CDR1 SNHLY, CDR2 FYNNEI. Trimming left V 3 bases short and J 2 bases short, with 7 bases between. This CDR3 contains 13 residues. The CDR3 nucleotides are TGTGCCAGCAGTGAGATAACAAACTATGGCTACACCTTC. Its protein is CASSEITNYGYTF.

V is TRBV18 and J is TRBJ2-3; D not resolved. The V end was cut by 2 bases, the J end by 0 bases, with 9 bases between. CDR3 size: 15 residues. Germline V gene data show CDR1 as KGHSH and CDR2 as LQKENI. The chain's CDR3 is CASSPIGSSTDTQYF. The CDR3 DNA reads TGTGCCAGCTCACCAATCGGGTCGAGCACAGATACGCAGTATTTT. Using reference TRBV18 and TRBJ2-3 for the parts outside the CDR3, the full variable domain is NAGVMQNPRHLVRRRGQEARLRCSPMKGHSHVYWYRQLPEEGLKFMVYLQKENIIDESGMPKERFSAEFPKEGPSILRIQQVVRGDSAAYFCASSPIGSSTDTQYFGPGTRLTVL.

V is TRBV7-6 and J is TRBJ2-5; no clear D gene. CDR3 length equals 11 residues. Trimming shortened V by 5 bases and J by 5 bases, and 6 bases separated the two germline ends. The germline V gene has CDR1 SGHVS and CDR2 FNYEAQ. CDR3 DNA sequence: TGTGCCAGCAGCCCAATTGAGACCCAGTACTTC. Amino acids: CASSPIETQYF.

The rearrangement uses TRBV4-2 and TRBJ1-6; D possibly corresponds to TRBD1 (5 bases). The CDR3 runs 15 residues. Germline V gives CDR1 LGHNA, CDR2 YNFKEQ. The V end was cut by 0 bases, the J end by 7 bases, with 10 bases between. The CDR3 region is CASSQDTGFNSPLHF. CDR3 DNA: TGTGCCAGCAGCCAAGATACAGGATTCAATTCACCCCTCCACTTT.

The chain employs TRBV6-4 and TRBJ2-1; 7 bases match TRBD2. The CDR3 totals 16 residues. Per the germline V gene, CDR1 is MRHNA and CDR2 is SNTAGT. V trimming: 1 base; J trimming: 4 bases; junction bases outside the gene matches: 7. The CDR3 loop reads CASSDWGGRPYNEQFF. The CDR3 nucleotides are TGTGCCAGCAGTGACTGGGGCGGGAGACCTTACAATGAGCAGTTCTTC.

The chain combines TRBV29-1 with TRBJ2-1, with D hard to call. Germline V CDR1 and CDR2: SQVTM, ANQGSEA. The CDR3 has 11 residues. The V gene lost 4 bases and the J gene lost 8 bases, with 9 bases spanning the gap. CDR3 region: CSVARSYEQFF. CDR3 coding DNA: TGCAGCGTTGCCAGATCCTATGAGCAGTTCTTC.

This sequence joins TRBV7-2 and TRBJ2-7; D is undetermined. V was clipped by 5 bases and J by 2 bases, with 16 bases between them. In germline, CDR1 is SGHTA, CDR2 FQGNSA. The CDR3 has 15 amino acids. This CDR3 is CASSPSLLSTYEQYF. The CDR3 nucleotides read TGTGCCAGCAGCCCAAGTCTACTAAGCACCTACGAGCAGTACTTC.

The chain recombines TRBV5-1 with TRBJ2-3; TRBD1 agrees at 9 bases. V was pared by 4 bases and J by 1 base, with 7 bases of the junction left unmatched. The length of the CDR3 is 16 residues. Germline CDR1 SGHRS, CDR2 YFSETQ. The CDR3 sequence is CASSTGTGRRTDTQYF. The CDR3 DNA sequence: TGCGCCAGCAGCACTGGGACAGGGCGTCGCACAGATACGCAGTATTTT.